These T cell receptor beta chains were read from a single sample in a study of blood T cell repertoires in COVID-19. Repertoires were generated with immunoSEQ multiplex PCR, while TCRdb's copy carries only in-frame clones and drops some. Among roughly 260,000 clones, about nine tenths were seen once, and the ten largest hold around 2.6%. Material for sequencing was PBMCs or T cells enriched from blood (not recorded which). All receptors derive from a woman under 40 with acute COVID-19. Both conserved end residues are part of each CDR3. D genes are given only for firm matches. For some rows the clone size is stated as once, few or many, or as a class when expanded; others skip it.

d_call j_call clone_size v_call cdr3_aa cdr3_nt
- TRBJ2-2 - TRBV3-1/TRBV3-2 CASSSPDKNTGELFF TGTGCCAGCAGCTCTCCCGACAAAAACACCGGGGAGCTGTTTTTT
TRBD1 TRBJ1-6 - TRBV18 CASSHGQENSPLHF TGTGCCAGCTCACACGGACAGGAAAATTCACCCCTCCACTTT
- TRBJ1-1 - TRBV7-6 CASSLNQGTEAFF TGTGCCAGCAGTCTCAACCAGGGAACTGAAGCTTTCTTT
- TRBJ1-4 few TRBV14 CASSQGIAEHNEKLFF TGTGCCAGCAGCCAAGGCATCGCAGAACACAATGAAAAACTGTTTTTT
- TRBJ1-5 - TRBV7-9 CASSLGPTMGNQPQHF TGTGCCAGCAGCTTAGGACCGACTATGGGCAATCAGCCCCAGCATTTT
- TRBJ1-2 once TRBV3-1/TRBV3-2 CASSQDLRQRGGYTF TGTGCCAGCAGCCAAGACTTAAGGCAACGCGGGGGCTACACCTTC
- TRBJ2-6 - TRBV2 CASSEPGTGANVLTF TGTGCCAGCAGTGAACCGGGGACTGGGGCCAACGTCCTGACTTTC
TRBD1 TRBJ1-2 - TRBV12-3/TRBV12-4 CASRTGEDYGYTF TGTGCCAGCAGGACAGGGGAGGACTATGGCTACACCTTC
- TRBJ1-2 once TRBV9 CASSAQEGGERADYGYTF TGTGCCAGCAGCGCCCAAGAGGGAGGGGAAAGGGCAGACTATGGCTACACCTTC
TRBD1 TRBJ1-5 - TRBV5-1 CASSPDRPTGPQHF TGCGCCAGCAGCCCGGACAGGCCGACGGGGCCCCAGCATTTT
TRBD1 TRBJ1-5 few TRBV18 CASSPGTDYQPQHF TGTGCCAGCTCACCAGGGACAGACTATCAGCCCCAGCATTTT
TRBD1 TRBJ1-5 once TRBV10-2 CASSTTGDQPQHF TGCGCCAGCAGTACTACAGGGGATCAGCCCCAGCATTTT
TRBD1 TRBJ1-1 - TRBV5-6 CASGTGTGFEAFF TGTGCCAGCGGTACCGGGACAGGATTTGAAGCTTTCTTT
TRBD2 TRBJ2-1 - TRBV5-1 CASSFSGGALNEQFF TGCGCCAGCAGCTTTAGCGGGGGGGCCCTCAATGAGCAGTTCTTC
TRBD1 TRBJ1-2 once TRBV29-1 CSVEEGTGGNYGYTF TGCAGCGTTGAAGAGGGGACAGGGGGCAACTATGGCTACACCTTC
- TRBJ1-2 - TRBV4-1 CASSLGGETRRWIYTF TGCGCCAGCAGCCTCGGTGGGGAGACCCGCCGCTGGATCTACACCTTC
TRBD1 TRBJ1-2 - TRBV7-9 CASSLGEGTGDGYTF TGTGCCAGCAGCTTAGGCGAGGGGACAGGGGATGGCTACACCTTC
- TRBJ1-4 - TRBV10-1 CASSEGENRTDNEKLFF TGCGCCAGCAGTGAGGGGGAGAATCGGACTGATAATGAAAAACTGTTTTTT
TRBD1 TRBJ1-2 once TRBV19 CASSISDRGIRIYGYTF TGTGCCAGTAGTATATCAGACAGGGGAATTAGGATCTATGGCTACACCTTC
- TRBJ1-2 - TRBV5-4 CASVREGGYTF TGTGCCAGCGTCAGGGAGGGTGGCTACACCTTC
- TRBJ2-2 - TRBV5-4 CASSLLPGGDTGELFF TGTGCCAGCAGCTTACTGCCCGGAGGGGACACCGGGGAGCTGTTTTTT
- TRBJ2-5 - TRBV25-1 CASSEWGGGSETQYF TGTGCCAGCAGTGAATGGGGAGGGGGATCTGAGACCCAGTACTTC
TRBD1 TRBJ1-1 many TRBV6-1 CASSEAEGQGNTEAFF TGTGCCAGCAGTGAAGCCGAAGGACAGGGGAACACTGAAGCTTTCTTT
- TRBJ1-1 - TRBV5-1 CASSFRGGSTEAFF TGCGCCAGCAGCTTCAGGGGAGGGAGCACTGAAGCTTTCTTT
- TRBJ1-2 - TRBV12-5 CASGQQYGYTF TGTGCTAGTGGACAGCAGTATGGCTACACCTTC
- TRBJ1-6 - TRBV20-1 CSASQGIDSPLHF TGCAGTGCTAGTCAGGGTATCGATTCACCCCTCCACTTT
- TRBJ2-4 - TRBV4-1 CASSQEAGSKNIQYF TGCGCCAGCAGCCAAGAAGCAGGGTCCAAAAACATTCAGTACTTC